The rows below give T cell receptor beta chains drawn from one sample of a study of T cell repertoires in aging, cancer and after chemotherapy. TCRdb used MiXCR to reprocess the multiplex PCR reads, holding one entry per CDR3 protein. The table records 9,500 to 13,000 distinct CDR3 sequences, around 25% of them present only once. The material sequenced was blood. These receptors came from a human donor in good health. CDR3s include the opening cysteine and the closing phenylalanine or tryptophan. D genes are given only for firm matches. Clone size, where shown, is once, few, many, or a class for clones that have expanded.

clone_size j_call v_call d_call cdr3_nt cdr3_aa
few TRBJ1-2 TRBV5-1 TRBD1 TGCGCCAGCAGCACCGCGGGACAGACTAACTATGGCTACACCTTC CASSTAGQTNYGYTF
. TRBJ2-1 TRBV20-1 . TGCAGTGCGGCTACAGCCTACAATGAGCAGTTCTTC CSAATAYNEQFF
medium-sized TRBJ2-1 TRBV19 . TGTGCCAGTAGTTCCCTCGATCTCGACCCCGGCAATGAGCAGTTCTTC CASSSLDLDPGNEQFF
. TRBJ2-5 TRBV6-1 TRBD2 TGTGCCAGCAGTGAAGTAGTGGGAGGGCAAGAGACCCAGTACTTC CASSEVVGGQETQYF
few TRBJ2-2 TRBV6-5 TRBD1 TGTGCCAGCAGTGAAGAGGCAGGGGGTACCGGGGAGCTGTTTTTT CASSEEAGGTGELFF
. TRBJ2-1 TRBV5-4 . TGTGCCAGCAGTAGGCAGGGGAATTACAATGAGCAGTTCTTC CASSRQGNYNEQFF
medium-sized TRBJ1-1 TRBV5-4 . TGTGCCAGCAGCTCACCCATAGGAGGCAGGCCGAACACTGAAGCTTTCTTT CASSSPIGGRPNTEAFF
few TRBJ1-1 TRBV6-1 . TGTGCCAGCAGTGAAATGGAGGGACGGAACACTGAAGCTTTCTTT CASSEMEGRNTEAFF
. TRBJ2-5 TRBV7-6 TRBD1 TGTGCCAGCAGCTTAGGCACGGACAGGGAAGAGACCCAGTACTTC CASSLGTDREETQYF
few TRBJ2-1 TRBV30 . TGTGCCTGGAGGGCGGGGGGGACAGGGAGCAATGAGCAGTTCTTC CAWRAGGTGSNEQFF
. TRBJ1-3 TRBV9 . TGTGCCAGCAGCGTAGATTGGAGTTCAGGAAACACCATATATTTT CASSVDWSSGNTIYF
. TRBJ2-2 TRBV27 TRBD2 TGTGCCAGCAGTCGGGGACTAGCGGGAGGGCCGGTTTTAGTGGGGACCGGGGAGCTGTTTTTT CASSRGLAGGPVLVGTGELFF
. TRBJ1-1 TRBV6-1 . TGTGCCAGCAGTGAAGCGCCGACAAACACTGAAGCTTTCTTT CASSEAPTNTEAFF
few TRBJ2-7 TRBV5-5 . TGTGCCAGCAGCCCCGAGGACAGAAGCACCTACGAGCAGTACTTC CASSPEDRSTYEQYF
few TRBJ1-1 TRBV6-1 TRBD1 TGTGCCAGCAGTCATCAGACAGGGGGCAGCACTGAAGCTTTCTTT CASSHQTGGSTEAFF
few TRBJ2-1 TRBV27 TRBD1 TGTGCCAGCACGGGGCCCGGGACAGGGGATTACGGGATGGGCAATGAGCAGTTCTTC CASTGPGTGDYGMGNEQFF
medium-sized TRBJ2-3 TRBV29-1 . TGCAGCGTTCGGGGGAGCACAGATACGCAGTATTTT CSVRGSTDTQYF
few TRBJ1-2 TRBV28 TRBD1 TGTGCCAGCAGCCCTACCCGACAGGGGATGGATGGCTACACCTTC CASSPTRQGMDGYTF